This TCR beta chain was captured by sequencing in a study of blood T cells in healthy people across ages. A second PCR, run for about 7 to 11 cycles, used a sample-barcoded 5' primer plus a J-beta primer mix. One entry per CDR3 protein results from TCRdb running MiXCR on the 5' RACE reads. The top ten clones hold 11% of a sample with under 2 million distinct CDR3 sequences, roughly 30% of them seen once. The germline CDR1 and CDR2 sequences are SGHTA and FQGNSA. V shed 5 bases and J shed 6 bases, with 20 bases lying between them. CDR3 size: 15 residues. The sample taken for sequencing was blood. V and J are TRBV7-2 and TRBJ2-7; D tentatively reads TRBD1 or TRBD2 (6 bases each). The origin of this receptor is a woman aged 25 to 45 in good health. DNA of the CDR3: TGTGCCAGCAGCCCCTCGGGGGCTGCCCCCACCGAGCAGTACTTC. It yields the protein CASSPSGAAPTEQYF.